Each of the 10 T cell receptor beta chains below was sequenced from the same sample in a study of cytomegalovirus exposure and HLA in healthy donors. With 60 Vbeta and 13 Jbeta primers, the PCR was carried out. Method: immunoSEQ multiplex PCR; TCRdb's copy keeps in-frame clones and lacks some. The sample has about 180,000 clones; about four fifths are singletons. Sequenced input: PBMCs. The origin of the receptors is a woman aged 25 to 39 in good health and CMV-seronegative.

This clone was recorded a few times. This sequence joins TRBV6-5 and TRBJ1-1; TRBD1 is a possible D gene (6 bases). Trimming cost V 7 bases and J 5 bases, with 20 bases left between them. Germline V gene lookup returns CDR1 MNHEY and CDR2 SVGAGI. The CDR3 has 15 residues. CDR3 sequence (DNA): TGTGCCAGCACAAAGGGGGGGGCTGGAGCGACTGAAGCTTTCTTT. Its protein is CASTKGGAGATEAFF.

V gene TRBV2 combines with J gene TRBJ1-3; D not certain. Trimming removed 1 base from V and 7 bases from J, with 5 bases in between. The germline CDR1 and CDR2 sequences are SNHLY and FYNNEI. CDR3 length: 12 residues. The CDR3 sequence is CASSEGGNTIYF. The DNA for the CDR3 is TGTGCCAGCAGTGAAGGAGGTAACACCATATATTTT.

This rearrangement joins TRBV5-1 to TRBJ2-7; D possibly corresponds to TRBD1 (6 bases). Germline V gene data show CDR1 as SGHRS and CDR2 as YFSETQ. Trimming took 4 bases from V and 0 from J, leaving 11 bases between them. The CDR3 sequence is 14 residues long. The CDR3 here is CASSPRGGSYEQYF. The CDR3 DNA is TGCGCCAGCAGCCCCCGAGGGGGCTCCTACGAGCAGTACTTC.

This clone was seen only once. The rearrangement joins TRBV11-2 to TRBJ2-7; TRBD1 agrees at 9 bases. V gave up 0 bases and J gave up 4 bases; unmatched junction bases: 13. The CDR3 length is 18 residues. CDR1 and CDR2 (germline): SGHAT, FQNNGV. CDR3 sequence (DNA): TGTGCCAGCAGCTTAGATTTGTCTCGGGACAGGGAGGTATACGAGCAGTACTTC. Translating gives CASSLDLSRDREVYEQYF.

In its sample, this clone was seen a few times. The chain employs TRBV5-8 and TRBJ2-1; D is uncertain. The CDR3 runs to 11 residues. V lost 7 bases and J 8 bases, leaving 10 bases between the germline ends. The germline CDR1 and CDR2 sequences are SGHTS and YDEGEE. CDR3 coding DNA: TGTGCCAGCCCACTTTTGGATGAGCAGTTCTTC. Its translation is CASPLLDEQFF.

The chain carries TRBV10-3 and TRBJ2-2; D is unresolved. CDR3 length: 15 residues. Germline V gene sequence: CDR1 ENHRY, CDR2 SYGVKD. V was shortened by 11 bases and J by 0 bases, with 16 bases between the two germline ends. DNA for the CDR3: TGTGCCTCTCAGTTGCGGCAAACGAACACCGGGGAGCTGTTTTTT. This codes for CASQLRQTNTGELFF.

V is TRBV9 and J is TRBJ1-2; D gene unclear. V lost 0 bases to trimming and J lost 4 bases, with 13 bases between them. CDR3 size: 15 residues. Looked up from germline, CDR1 is SGDLS and CDR2 is YYNGEE. The CDR3 here is CASSVAAEVVYGYTF. The CDR3, as DNA: TGTGCCAGCAGCGTAGCCGCGGAGGTGGTCTATGGCTACACCTTC.

The chain is built from TRBV9 and TRBJ1-6, with 9 positions matching TRBD1. This CDR3 comprises 14 residues. CDR1 SGDLS and CDR2 YYNGEE come from the germline V gene. The J segment lost 10 bases and the V segment lost 5 bases, leaving 7 bases of the junction unmatched. The CDR3 spells CASREGTGYSPLHF. As DNA, the CDR3 is TGTGCCAGCAGGGAGGGGACAGGGTACTCACCCCTCCACTTT.

This clone was seen once. The chain joins TRBV12-5 to TRBJ2-1; 11 bases agree with TRBD1. Germline V gene sequence: CDR1 LGHNT, CDR2 FRNRAP. CDR3 length equals 17 residues. J gave up 3 bases and V 1 base, and 5 bases lay outside the gene matches. The chain's CDR3 is CASGLAIGTGGYNEQFF. The CDR3 DNA is TGTGCTAGTGGTTTGGCGATAGGGACAGGGGGCTACAATGAGCAGTTCTTC.

The chain links TRBV4-3 to TRBJ2-3; tentative D call: TRBD2 (7 bases). This CDR3 is 18 amino acids long. In germline, CDR1 is LGHNA, CDR2 YSLEER. V lost 1 base and J 0 bases, leaving 17 bases between the germline ends. This CDR3 reads CASSQGGARGPSTDTQYF. The CDR3 nucleotides read TGCGCCAGCAGCCAAGGCGGAGCGCGGGGGCCGAGCACAGATACGCAGTATTTT.